Below, 20 T cell receptor beta chains from the same sample are listed, as sequenced in a study of shared clonotypes between healthy human individuals. Repertoires were generated with immunoSEQ multiplex PCR, while TCRdb's copy carries only in-frame clones and drops some. The data show about 1.1 million clones, with about 80% seen just once and 0.7% to 0.95% held by the top ten. What was sequenced was memory CD4+ T cells from PBMCs. Subset of the sample: CD45RA-negative fraction. These receptors originate from a man aged 18 to 29 in good health. Some clones in this sample may be carry-over from other donors' samples.

This chain joins TRBV9 and TRBJ2-3, with D tentatively TRBD2 (5 bases). Germline lookup yields CDR1 SGDLS and CDR2 YYNGEE. The length of the CDR3 is 15 residues. Trimming stripped 3 bases from V and 4 bases from J, with 15 bases between. The CDR3 sequence: CASSALTVGADTQYF. CDR3 coding DNA: TGTGCCAGCAGCGCCCTTACAGTCGGGGCAGATACGCAGTATTTT.

The chain employs TRBV10-3 and TRBJ2-3; TRBD1 matches 12 bases. The trim removed 6 bases at V and 1 base at J, leaving 8 bases unmatched. The CDR3 is made up of 17 amino acids. Germline V CDR1 and CDR2: ENHRY, SYGVKD. CDR3 bases: TGTGCCATCAGCACCGGGACAGGGGGCGAGGGCACAGATACGCAGTATTTT. Translation: CAISTGTGGEGTDTQYF.

The rearrangement links TRBV7-9 to TRBJ1-2; D is undetermined. The V end lost 6 bases, the J end lost 4 bases, and 15 bases lay between the germline ends. The CDR3 covers 14 residues. Germline values: CDR1 SEHNR, CDR2 FQNEAQ (reference sequence). CDR3 coding DNA: TGTGCCAGCAGTTTCGAGGCGCCGGGCTATGGCTACACCTTC. This encodes CASSFEAPGYGYTF.

The chain employs TRBV9 and TRBJ2-7; 9 bases map to TRBD1. CDR1 is SGDLS and CDR2 is YYNGEE in the germline V gene. The junction had 11 bases not matched to a gene; V was cut back by 4 bases and J by 3 bases. This CDR3 spans 16 amino acids. This CDR3 reads CASSPRGQGGLYEQYF. CDR3 DNA sequence: TGTGCCAGCAGCCCTAGGGGACAGGGAGGACTCTACGAGCAGTACTTC.

CDR3 region: CASSPGQGISYEQYF. CDR3 coding DNA: TGCGCCAGCAGCCCTGGACAGGGGATTTCCTACGAGCAGTACTTC. The rearrangement links TRBV5-1 to TRBJ2-7, with 9 bases fitting TRBD1. From germline, CDR1 is SGHRS and CDR2 YFSETQ. The junction had 6 bases not matched to a gene; V was cut back by 4 bases and J by 1 base. The CDR3 runs 15 residues.

The chain couples TRBV6-1 to TRBJ2-3; the match to TRBD2 covers 8 bases. Per germline, CDR1 MNHNS and CDR2 SASEGT. The CDR3 runs to 13 residues. V was pared by 7 bases and J by 2 bases, with 2 bases of the junction left unmatched. The CDR3 region is CASTSGYTDTQYF. The CDR3 nucleotides are TGTGCCAGCACTAGCGGGTACACAGATACGCAGTATTTT.

The chain links TRBV7-2 to TRBJ1-2, with a weak D call TRBD1 (5 bases). Per the germline V gene, CDR1 is SGHTA and CDR2 is FQGNSA. V shed 8 bases and J shed 2 bases, with 21 bases lying between them. CDR3 length equals 16 residues. The CDR3 is CASSPSPRGSNYGYTF. The CDR3, as DNA: TGTGCCAGCTCCCCATCCCCCCGGGGCTCGAACTATGGCTACACCTTC.

The genes are TRBV13 and TRBJ1-5, with 9 bases that match TRBD1. The trim removed 5 bases at V and 0 bases at J, leaving 11 bases unmatched. Germline V gene data show CDR1 as PRHDT and CDR2 as FYEKMQ (reference sequence). CDR3 length: 18 residues. This chain's CDR3 is CASSRDRDRDYSNQPQHF. Written as DNA, the CDR3 is TGTGCCAGCAGCCGCGACCGGGACAGGGATTATAGCAATCAGCCCCAGCATTTT.

This chain links TRBV27 with TRBJ2-1, with TRBD2 matching over 8 bases. CDR3 size: 13 residues. V gave up 2 bases and J gave up 10 bases; unmatched junction bases: 4. Germline loops: CDR1 MNHEY, CDR2 SMNVEV (reference sequence). This CDR3 reads CASSLNRLAEQFF. The CDR3, as DNA: TGTGCCAGCAGTTTAAACCGACTAGCGGAGCAGTTCTTC.

The genes are TRBV5-1 and TRBJ2-5; 12 nucleotides agree with TRBD2. Germline V gene lookup returns CDR1 SGHRS and CDR2 YFSETQ. The CDR3 sequence is 17 residues long. Losses at the gene ends were 0 bases for V and 2 bases for J; bases not matched to a gene: 5. The CDR3 DNA is TGCGCCAGCAGCTTGGGACTAGCGGGAGTTAGGCAAGAGACCCAGTACTTC. Its translation: CASSLGLAGVRQETQYF.

In regard to this clone: Other DNA variants within this sample encode the same CDR3. The gene calls are TRBV2 and TRBJ1-4; no definite D call. Trimming removed 5 bases from V and 8 bases from J, with 15 bases in between. CDR1 is SNHLY and CDR2 is FYNNEI in the germline V gene. CDR3 length: 14 amino acids. The CDR3 loop is CASSLEDLREKLFF. Here the CDR3 DNA reads TGTGCCAGCAGTTTGGAGGATTTACGGGAAAAACTGTTTTTT.

This chain connects TRBV28 to TRBJ2-3; no clear D. The germline CDR1 and CDR2 sequences are MDHEN and SYDVKM. Trimming left V 8 bases short and J 6 bases short, with 9 bases between. The CDR3 runs 11 residues. The CDR3 sequence: CASPSADTQYF. The CDR3 DNA is TGTGCCAGCCCTTCAGCGGATACGCAGTATTTT.

This clone was counted a single time. The chain links TRBV6-1 to TRBJ2-3; D is ambiguous. The V gene's germline CDR1 is MNHNS and CDR2 SASEGT. The CDR3 has 15 amino acids. Deletions cut 4 bases from V and 1 base from J, with 12 bases between. In DNA, the CDR3 is TGTGCCAGCAGTGTAATCGCAGACCGCACAGATACGCAGTATTTT. Translation gives CASSVIADRTDTQYF.

The CDR3 sequence: CASSLLKNNEQFF. CDR3 sequence (DNA): TGTGCCAGCTCCCTCCTAAAAAACAATGAGCAGTTCTTC. V and J are TRBV18 and TRBJ2-1; D gene ambiguous. Germline lookup yields CDR1 KGHSH and CDR2 LQKENI. The CDR3 has 13 amino acids. Between the trimmed V and J ends, which lost 6 bases and 5 bases, there was a span of 11 bases.

On this clone itself: Only one base separates this from a far larger clonotype, so it likely reflects a read error. This CDR3 is CAWSAQPRGWELFF. CDR3 DNA: TGTGCCTGGAGTGCCCAGCCCCGGGGCTGGGAGCTGTTTTTT. V gene TRBV30 combines with J gene TRBJ2-2; TRBD1 or TRBD2 may be the D gene (5 bases each). Trimming removed 1 base at V and 9 bases at J, with 15 bases between. CDR3 size: 14 residues. CDR1 is GTSNPN and CDR2 is SVGIG in the germline V gene (reference sequence).

This clone has more than one count but fewer than ten. The V call is TRBV11-3, the J call TRBJ2-7, with a weak D call TRBD2 (5 bases). V lost 1 base and J lost 2, with 6 bases in between. The CDR3 has 13 amino acids. Germline lookup yields CDR1 SGHNT and CDR2 YENEEA. CDR3 region: CASSLGETYEQYF. The CDR3 DNA is TGTGCCAGCAGCTTAGGGGAGACCTACGAGCAGTACTTC.

Comments on this clone: In the same sample, other DNA sequences code for this CDR3. The genes are TRBV18 and TRBJ2-1, with D perhaps TRBD2 (5 bases). The CDR3 has 15 amino acids. Deletions cut 1 base from V and 0 bases from J, with 7 bases between. Germline values: CDR1 KGHSH, CDR2 LQKENI. CDR3 protein: CASSPLASSYNEQFF. CDR3 nucleotide sequence: TGTGCCAGCTCACCACTAGCGAGCTCCTACAATGAGCAGTTCTTC.

This sequence joins TRBV6-1 and TRBJ1-1; D gene uncertain. This CDR3 region has 15 residues. V lost 6 bases and J lost 0, with 14 bases in between. Germline V gene lookup returns CDR1 MNHNS and CDR2 SASEGT. Here the CDR3 reads CASRKAYSMNTEAFF. Written as DNA, the CDR3 is TGTGCCAGCAGGAAGGCCTACTCAATGAACACTGAAGCTTTCTTT.

This clone was counted only a few times. The chain links TRBV2 to TRBJ1-1; D remains unclear. The CDR3 is 8 amino acids. V was shortened by 0 bases and J by 13 bases, with 0 bases between the two germline ends. From germline, CDR1 is SNHLY and CDR2 FYNNEI. The chain's CDR3 is CASSEAFF. The CDR3 region has the DNA TGTGCCAGCAGTGAAGCTTTCTTT.

The table lists this clone with a few counts. The chain combines TRBV9 with TRBJ2-1; unclear D gene. Trimming took 4 bases from V and 7 from J, leaving 15 bases between them. Germline CDR1 SGDLS, CDR2 YYNGEE. The CDR3 spans 14 residues. CDR3 sequence (DNA): TGTGCCAGCAGCCCCAGGCTGGCCGGGAATGAGCAGTTCTTC. Amino acid sequence: CASSPRLAGNEQFF.